This T cell receptor (beta chain) appears in the sequencing data of a study of blood T cell repertoires in COVID-19. Looking at the study overall: Samples of COVID-19 (acute and convalescent) were obtained from the United States, Italy and Spain. PBMCs, B-cell-depleted T cells, or T cells provided the cDNA or gDNA that made up the material.

A word on this clone: At the DNA level, this CDR3 is encoded by other sequences in the same sample as well.

The V end was cut by 8 bases, the J end by 1 base, with 8 bases between. Looked up from germline, CDR1 is SNHLY and CDR2 is FYNNEI. There are 13 residues in the CDR3. As handled by the study authors: The assay estimated nucleated cells by amplifying reference gene primers. TCRdb's copy holds only in-frame clones and misses some; the assay was immunoSEQ multiplex PCR. V and J calls plus clone size are reproduced from that table; the DNA served to infer D and trimming. The sample includes 200,000 or so clones, 65% to 85% of them seen just once. The clonotype originates from a woman in her sixties with acute or convalescent COVID-19. V and J are TRBV2 and TRBJ2-2; tentatively, D is TRBD2 (5 bases). Sample: peripheral blood. The CDR3 bases are TGTGCCAGCTCCCGGGAGAACACCGGGGAGCTGTTTTTT. Protein: CASSRENTGELFF.